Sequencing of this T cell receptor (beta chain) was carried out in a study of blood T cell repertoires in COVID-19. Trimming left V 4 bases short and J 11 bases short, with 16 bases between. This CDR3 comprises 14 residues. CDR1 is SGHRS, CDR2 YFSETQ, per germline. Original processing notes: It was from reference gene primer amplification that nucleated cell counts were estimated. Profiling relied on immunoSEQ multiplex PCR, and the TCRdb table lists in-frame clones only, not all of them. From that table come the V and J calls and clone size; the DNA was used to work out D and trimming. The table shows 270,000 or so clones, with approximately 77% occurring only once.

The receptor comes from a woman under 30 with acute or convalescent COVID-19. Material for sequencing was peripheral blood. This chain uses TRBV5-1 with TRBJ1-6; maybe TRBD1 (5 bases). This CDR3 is CASSPRDVSAPLHF. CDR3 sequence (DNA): TGCGCCAGCAGCCCCAGGGATGTCTCCGCACCCCTCCACTTT.